Below are 2 T cell receptor beta chains sequenced from a single sample in a study of blood T cells in healthy people across ages. Then a second PCR, running about 6 to 11 cycles, was carried out with a sample-barcoded 5' primer and a J-beta primer mix. One entry per CDR3 protein, called by TCRdb with MiXCR from the 5' RACE reads. The sample records more than 650,000 distinct CDR3 sequences, 22% being singletons. The sequenced sample was blood. The source of these receptors is a man in his 70s in good health.

This clonotype was counted a few times. V gene TRBV5-1 combines with J gene TRBJ2-5, with 9 bases that match TRBD2. Germline V gene data show CDR1 as SGHRS and CDR2 as YFSETQ. V gave up 0 bases and J gave up 4 bases; unmatched junction bases: 4. The CDR3 extends over 15 amino acids. CDR3 protein: CASSLVSGRGETQYF. CDR3 DNA sequence: TGCGCCAGCAGCTTGGTTAGCGGGAGAGGAGAGACCCAGTACTTC. Full variable domain (outside the CDR3, taken from reference TRBV5-1 and TRBJ2-5): KAGVTQTPRYLIKTRGQQVTLSCSPISGHRSVSWYQQTPGQGLQFLFEYFSETQRNKGNFPGRFSGRQFSNSRSEMNVSTLELGDSALYLCASSLVSGRGETQYFGPGTRLLVL.

This clonotype was seen a few times. This chain joins TRBV6-1 and TRBJ2-5, with TRBD2 matching 10 bases. Germline V lookup: CDR1 MNHNS, CDR2 SASEGT. The V gene end was trimmed by 6 bases and the J gene end by 3 bases; junction bases not matched to a gene: 10. The CDR3 is 16 amino acids. The CDR3, as DNA: TGTGCCAGCAGGCGGACTAGCGGAGGGCAAAAAGAGACCCAGTACTTC. It encodes CASRRTSGGQKETQYF.